Presented here are 27 T cell receptor beta chains from one specimen sequenced in a study of regulatory T cells in long-lasting Graves disease. Sequencing libraries for TCR beta were prepared with iRepertoire HTBI primers and Arm-PCR of CDR3 regions. TCRdb independently ran MiXCR on the multiplex PCR reads; one entry per CDR3 protein. The data hold roughly 450,000 distinct CDR3 sequences, with under 25% observed a single time. Stated time point: persistent/refractory GD, antithyroid drugs over 5 years with positive TRAb. The TCR library was made from RNA that had been extracted from PBMCs in TRIzol. The input for sequencing was peripheral blood mononuclear cells (PBMCs), taken when the disease was refractory, from a patient treated with antithyroid drugs. The receptors stem from a female donor with Graves disease.

This clonotype was observed at least ten times. The chain is built from TRBV27 and TRBJ2-7; 14 positions match TRBD2. V was clipped by 6 bases and J by 2 bases; unmatched bases: 12. From germline, CDR1 is MNHEY and CDR2 SMNVEV (reference sequence). This CDR3 region has 18 residues. This chain's CDR3 is CASRGLAGGVPPPYEQYF. CDR3 DNA: TGTGCCAGCAGAGGACTAGCGGGAGGCGTCCCTCCTCCCTACGAGCAGTACTTC.

This clonotype appeared a few times. CDR3 in amino acids: CAIGGMDTEAFF. The CDR3 DNA sequence: TGTGCCATCGGGGGGATGGACACTGAAGCTTTCTTT. The chain is built from TRBV10-3 and TRBJ1-1; D is perhaps TRBD1 (5 bases). V shed 8 bases and J shed 3 bases, with 10 bases lying between them. From germline, CDR1 is ENHRY and CDR2 SYGVKD. The CDR3 sequence is 12 residues long.

This clonotype was detected ten times or more. V gene TRBV10-3 combines with J gene TRBJ2-6; possible D gene TRBD2, 5 bases. Trimming removed 0 bases at V and 2 bases at J, with 5 bases between. The CDR3 contains 15 residues. CDR1 is ENHRY, CDR2 SYGVKD, per germline. CDR3 residues: CAISESRAGANVLTF. The CDR3 DNA follows: TGTGCCATCAGTGAGTCGAGGGCTGGGGCCAACGTCCTGACTTTC.

The gene calls are TRBV5-1 and TRBJ1-1, with a tentative D call TRBD1 (5 bases). CDR3 length: 14 residues. Germline V gene lookup returns CDR1 SGHRS and CDR2 YFSETQ. With 4 bases removed from V and 2 bases from J, the gap between germline ends came to 12 bases. The CDR3: CASSDGRGNTEAFF. The CDR3 coding sequence is TGCGCCAGCAGCGACGGACGGGGCAACACTGAAGCTTTCTTT.

There are a few counts of this clonotype. The rearrangement joins TRBV5-1 to TRBJ2-2; D possibly corresponds to TRBD2 (5 bases). Trimming removed 3 bases from V and 0 bases from J, with 9 bases in between. The CDR3 consists of 15 residues. Germline assignment: CDR1 SGHRS and CDR2 YFSETQ. This CDR3 reads CASSSLDTNTGELFF. Here the CDR3 DNA reads TGCGCCAGCAGCTCACTAGATACGAACACCGGGGAGCTGTTTTTT.

This rearrangement joins TRBV19 to TRBJ1-5; D gene uncertain. The V and J ends lost 3 bases and 0 bases respectively, with 6 bases between them. The CDR3 totals 14 residues. Germline CDR1 is LNHDA and CDR2 is SQIVND (reference sequence). CDR3 DNA: TGTGCCAGTAGTATCCGGTTTAGCAATCAGCCCCAGCATTTT. This gives the protein CASSIRFSNQPQHF.

This clonotype was seen repeatedly, ten times or more. The chain links TRBV19 to TRBJ2-6; 8 bases fit TRBD1. There are 16 residues in the CDR3. The V segment lost 7 bases and the J segment 0 bases; nucleotides outside the gene matches: 5. The germline CDR1 and CDR2 sequences are LNHDA and SQIVND (reference sequence). CDR3 sequence (DNA): TGTGCCAGTATACGGACAGGGATCTCTGGGGCCAACGTCCTGACTTTC. Protein sequence: CASIRTGISGANVLTF. Complete variable domain (other parts from reference TRBV19 and TRBJ2-6): DGGITQSPKYLFRKEGQNVTLSCEQNLNHDAMYWYRQDPGQGLRLIYYSQIVNDFQKGDIAEGYSVSREKKESFPLTVTSAQKNPTAFYLCASIRTGISGANVLTFGAGSRLTVL.

Notes on this clonotype: A read error is possible here, since a much larger clone lies one base away. The chain couples TRBV28 to TRBJ2-2; TRBD1 or TRBD2 may be the D gene (5 bases each). There are 14 residues in the CDR3. CDR1 MDHEN and CDR2 SYDVKM come from the germline V gene. Here the CDR3 reads CASSKGPSTGELSF. CDR3 nucleotide sequence: TGTGCCAGCAGTAAGGGGCCCAGCACCGGGGAGCTGTCTTTT.

This rearrangement joins TRBV27 to TRBJ1-1; D is undetermined. V gave up 6 bases and J gave up 1 base, with 9 bases separating them. The CDR3 has 13 residues. Germline CDR1 reads MNHEY; CDR2 reads SMNVEV (reference sequence). The CDR3 bases are TGTGCCAGCAGGGTCTCAGGGAACACTGAAGCTTTCTTT. As protein: CASRVSGNTEAFF.

The rearrangement joins TRBV6-5 to TRBJ2-2; TRBD1 aligns across 7 bases. V trimming: 3 bases; J trimming: 0 bases; junction bases outside the gene matches: 4. This CDR3 is 16 amino acids long. Germline CDR1 reads MNHEY; CDR2 reads SVGAGI. The CDR3 sequence is CASSYMGQTNTGELFF. The CDR3 bases are TGTGCCAGCAGTTATATGGGACAGACGAACACCGGGGAGCTGTTTTTT.

This clonotype was seen at least ten times. The V gene is TRBV28, the J gene TRBJ1-5; D unresolved. The CDR3 consists of 18 residues. Germline assignment: CDR1 MDHEN and CDR2 SYDVKM. V shed 7 bases and J shed 0 bases, with 22 bases lying between them. The CDR3 is CASNPNSLSYLSNQPQHF. DNA of the CDR3: TGTGCCAGCAACCCGAATAGCCTGAGTTATCTTAGCAATCAGCCCCAGCATTTT.

This clonotype was seen many times. The chain recombines TRBV7-6 with TRBJ1-1; 7 bases align to TRBD1. Unmatched junction bases numbered 11, after V lost 6 bases and J lost 4 bases. Germline CDR1 is SGHVS and CDR2 is FNYEAQ. The CDR3 is 15 residues long. The CDR3 DNA sequence: TGTGCCAGCAGTTACGAAGGGGGCGCGGGCACTGAAGCTTTCTTT. As protein: CASSYEGGAGTEAFF.

This clonotype showed up just a few times. The CDR3 coding sequence is TGTGCCTGGAGTGGACAGGGGCTTGAGCAGTTCTTC. Translated, it gives CAWSGQGLEQFF. This chain connects TRBV30 to TRBJ2-1; 8 bases are shared with TRBD1. Germline V gene data show CDR1 as GTSNPN and CDR2 as SVGIG (reference sequence). V shed 1 base, J shed 9 bases, and the junction held 2 bases outside the gene matches. This CDR3 comprises 12 residues.

This clonotype has ten or more counts. V gene TRBV28 combines with J gene TRBJ2-7, with 11 nucleotides matching TRBD2. Germline V gene sequence: CDR1 MDHEN, CDR2 SYDVKM. The CDR3 contains 15 residues. Unmatched junction bases numbered 1, after V lost 3 bases and J lost 0 bases. The CDR3, as DNA: TGTGCCAGCAGTTTGACTAGCGGGGCCTCCTACGAGCAGTACTTC. Its protein is CASSLTSGASYEQYF.

There are many counts of this clonotype. The V and J genes are TRBV28 and TRBJ1-2, with D maybe TRBD1 (6 bases). Trimming removed 7 bases at V and 4 bases at J, with 13 bases between. The germline V gene has CDR1 MDHEN and CDR2 SYDVKM. The CDR3 spans 13 residues. CDR3 nucleotide sequence: TGTGCCAGCATTAATGGGGGCGTCTATGGCTACACCTTC. Translating it yields CASINGGVYGYTF.

This clonotype was seen more than once but under ten times. This chain connects TRBV7-3 to TRBJ2-1; 7 bases agree with TRBD1. Germline V gene lookup returns CDR1 SGHTA and CDR2 FQGTGA. There are 16 residues in the CDR3. With 2 bases clipped from V and 7 bases from J, the junction kept 11 bases outside the gene matches. The CDR3 spells CASSLSVGQVRNEQFF. In DNA form, the CDR3 reads TGTGCCAGCAGCTTATCAGTTGGACAGGTTAGAAATGAGCAGTTCTTC. Filled out from reference TRBV7-3 and TRBJ2-1, the complete variable domain reads GAGVSQTPSNKVTEKGKYVELRCDPISGHTALYWYRQSLGQGPEFLIYFQGTGAADDSGLPNDRFFAVRPEGSVSTLKIQRTERGDSAVYLCASSLSVGQVRNEQFFGPGTRLTVL.

This clonotype was counted at least ten times. V usage is TRBV12-3 or TRBV12-4 and J usage is TRBJ1-2; 8 nucleotides match TRBD1. CDR3 size: 16 residues. V lost 5 bases, J lost 0 bases, and 8 bases stayed unmatched. For the CDR3, the DNA is TGTGCCAGCAGTCCACGACAGGGGTTAGCTAACTATGGCTACACCTTC. Encoded protein: CASSPRQGLANYGYTF.

At least ten counts were recorded for this clonotype. This chain links TRBV30 with TRBJ2-7; 8 bases line up with TRBD1. The V segment lost 4 bases and the J segment 3 bases; nucleotides outside the gene matches: 8. The CDR3 sequence is 14 residues long. Germline CDR1 and CDR2: GTSNPN and SVGIG (reference sequence). The CDR3 sequence is CAWTRQGPLYEQYF. CDR3 DNA: TGTGCCTGGACCAGACAGGGGCCCCTCTACGAGCAGTACTTC.

This clonotype was detected only a few times. The V and J genes are TRBV6-5 and TRBJ2-7; D might be TRBD1 (6 bases). The CDR3 spans 15 residues. V lost 0 bases and J lost 2, with 11 bases in between. Germline V gene sequence: CDR1 MNHEY, CDR2 SVGAGI. CDR3 protein: CASSYSIRDTYEQYF. Written as DNA, the CDR3 is TGTGCCAGCAGTTACTCGATCCGGGACACCTACGAGCAGTACTTC.

This chain links TRBV11-2 with TRBJ2-3, with 10 bases identical to TRBD1. V shed 5 bases, J shed 6 bases, and the junction held 8 bases outside the gene matches. CDR1 is SGHAT, CDR2 FQNNGV, per germline. There are 15 residues in the CDR3. The CDR3 is CASSVPGQGSDTQYF. As DNA, the CDR3 is TGTGCCAGCAGCGTACCGGGACAGGGGAGCGATACGCAGTATTTT. Complete variable domain (other parts from reference TRBV11-2 and TRBJ2-3): EAGVAQSPRYKIIEKRQSVAFWCNPISGHATLYWYQQILGQGPKLLIQFQNNGVVDDSQLPKDRFSAERLKGVDSTLKIQPAKLEDSAVYLCASSVPGQGSDTQYFGPGTRLTVL.

The sample holds many counts of this clonotype. The rearrangement links TRBV27 to TRBJ2-5, with TRBD2 identical over 11 bases. The CDR3 has 15 residues. The germline V gene encodes CDR1 MNHEY and CDR2 SMNVEV (reference sequence). V lost 5 bases and J lost 2; bases outside the gene matches: 4. This chain's CDR3 is CASSPGLAVQETQYF. In DNA form, the CDR3 reads TGTGCCAGCAGTCCGGGACTAGCGGTACAAGAGACCCAGTACTTC.

This clonotype was observed a few times. The chain couples TRBV30 to TRBJ1-1; D perhaps matches TRBD1 (5 bases). CDR3 length: 13 amino acids. Trimming shortened V by 2 bases and J by 11 bases, and 18 bases separated the two germline ends. CDR1 is GTSNPN, CDR2 SVGIG, per germline (reference sequence). The DNA of the CDR3 is TGTGCCTGGAGTAAACCAGGGTACTTTGACGCTTTCTTT. It encodes CAWSKPGYFDAFF.

This clonotype has a count of ten or more. The chain uses TRBV3-1 and TRBJ1-2; D gene uncertain. Germline CDR1 reads LGHDT; CDR2 reads YNNKEL (reference sequence). The V and J ends lost 5 bases and 2 bases respectively, with 15 bases between them. The CDR3 extends over 15 amino acids. CDR3 nucleotide sequence: TGTGCCAGCAGCAATACTCAAGACGGCAACTATGGCTACACCTTC. It translates to CASSNTQDGNYGYTF.

This clonotype was seen repeatedly, ten times or more. The V and J genes are TRBV28 and TRBJ2-5; TRBD2 might be the D (6 bases). Germline CDR1 and CDR2: MDHEN and SYDVKM. Between the trimmed V and J ends, which lost 1 base and 14 bases, there was a span of 23 bases. The CDR3 is 15 amino acids. The CDR3 region has the DNA TGTGCCAGCAGTTTATCCACAGGTGCTGTGGGGGGAACCTACTTC. It translates to CASSLSTGAVGGTYF. The variable domain in full, with the rest retrieved from reference TRBV28 and TRBJ2-5, is DVKVTQSSRYLVKRTGEKVFLECVQDMDHENMFWYRQDPGLGLRLIYFSYDVKMKEKGDIPEGYSVSREKKERFSLILESASTNQTSMYLCASSLSTGAVGGTYFGPGTRLLVL.

The rearrangement uses TRBV7-9 and TRBJ1-3, with unresolved D. This CDR3 spans 15 amino acids. Germline V gene data show CDR1 as SEHNR and CDR2 as FQNEAQ (reference sequence). Trimming took off 5 bases at V and 2 bases at J, with 13 bases between the two ends. Here the CDR3 DNA reads TGTGCCAGCAGCCCGGCGCAGTGGGCTGGAAACACCATATATTTT. Protein sequence: CASSPAQWAGNTIYF. Combining the CDR3 with reference TRBV7-9 and TRBJ1-3 gives the whole variable domain DTGVSQNPRHKITKRGQNVTFRCDPISEHNRLYWYRQTLGQGPEFLTYFQNEAQLEKSRLLSDRFSAERPKGSFSTLEIQRTEQGDSAMYLCASSPAQWAGNTIYFGEGSWLTVV.

This clonotype was seen at least ten times. The V and J genes are TRBV6-1 and TRBJ1-2, with a tentative D call TRBD1 (5 bases). CDR3 size: 13 residues. Germline V CDR1 and CDR2: MNHNS, SASEGT. V shed 4 bases and J shed 4 bases, with 10 bases lying between them. The CDR3 DNA is TGTGCCAGCAGTGCCCAGGGCGGCTATGGCTACACCTTC. It yields the protein CASSAQGGYGYTF.

Remarks on this clonotype: A much more abundant neighbour one base away suggests this may be a read error. This chain links TRBV5-8 with TRBJ2-5; 11 nucleotides match TRBD2. Per germline, CDR1 SGHTS and CDR2 YDEGEE. The CDR3 consists of 17 residues. This chain's CDR3 is CGSSPRLAGTPQETQYF. In DNA form, the CDR3 reads TGTGGCAGCAGTCCTCGACTAGCGGGAACACCTCAAGAGACCCAGTACTTC. Complete variable domain (other parts from reference TRBV5-8 and TRBJ2-5): EAGVTQSPTHLIKTRGQQATLRCSPISGHTSVYWYQQALGLGLQFLLWYDEGEERNRGNFPPRFSGRQFPNYSSELNVNALELEDSALYLCGSSPRLAGTPQETQYFGPGTRLLVL.